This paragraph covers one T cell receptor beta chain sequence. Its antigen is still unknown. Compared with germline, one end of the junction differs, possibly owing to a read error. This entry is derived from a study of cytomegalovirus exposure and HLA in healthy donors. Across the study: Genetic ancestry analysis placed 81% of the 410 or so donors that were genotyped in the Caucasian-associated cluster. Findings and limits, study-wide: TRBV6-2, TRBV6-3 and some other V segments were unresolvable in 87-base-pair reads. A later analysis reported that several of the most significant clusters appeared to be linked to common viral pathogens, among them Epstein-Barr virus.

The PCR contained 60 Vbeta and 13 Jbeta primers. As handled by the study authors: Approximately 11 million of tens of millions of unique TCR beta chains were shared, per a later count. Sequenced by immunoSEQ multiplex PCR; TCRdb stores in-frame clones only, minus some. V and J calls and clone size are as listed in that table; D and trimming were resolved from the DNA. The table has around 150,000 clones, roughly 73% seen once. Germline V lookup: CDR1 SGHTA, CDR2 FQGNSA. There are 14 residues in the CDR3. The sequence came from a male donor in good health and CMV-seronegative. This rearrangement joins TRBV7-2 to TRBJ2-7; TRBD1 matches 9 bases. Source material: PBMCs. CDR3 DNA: TGTGCCAGCAGGTCCGGGACAGGGTCCTCCGAGCAGTACTTC. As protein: CASRSGTGSSEQYF.